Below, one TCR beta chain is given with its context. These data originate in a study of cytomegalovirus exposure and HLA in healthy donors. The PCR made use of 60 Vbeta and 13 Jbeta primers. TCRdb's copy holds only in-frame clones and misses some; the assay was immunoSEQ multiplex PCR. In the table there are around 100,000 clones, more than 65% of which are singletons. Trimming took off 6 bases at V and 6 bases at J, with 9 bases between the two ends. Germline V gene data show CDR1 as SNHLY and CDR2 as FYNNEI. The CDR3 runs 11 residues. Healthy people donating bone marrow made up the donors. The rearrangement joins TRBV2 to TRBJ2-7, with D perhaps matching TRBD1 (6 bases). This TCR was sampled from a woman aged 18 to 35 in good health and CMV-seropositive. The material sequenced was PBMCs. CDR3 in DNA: TGTGCCAGCAGAAGGACAGCCGAGCAGTACTTC. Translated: CASRRTAEQYF. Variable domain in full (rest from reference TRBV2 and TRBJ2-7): EPEVTQTPSHQVTQMGQEVILRCVPISNHLYFYWYRQILGQKVEFLVSFYNNEISEKSEIFDDQFSVERPDGSNFTLKIRSTKLEDSAMYFCASRRTAEQYFGPGTRLTVT.